This TCR beta chain was obtained from a study of T cells after yellow fever vaccination. Remarks on this clonotype: Its antigen is unidentified.

Findings and limits, study-wide: Once the booster was given, most primary-vaccination clones reappeared, at more than 95% for CD4 and around 90% for CD8.

From the 5' RACE reads, TCRdb called clonotypes with MiXCR, one entry per CDR3 protein. The data contain 500,000 to 650,000 distinct CDR3 sequences, roughly 13% of them singletons. V trimming: 0 bases; J trimming: 4 bases; junction bases outside the gene matches: 11. In germline, CDR1 is DFQATT, CDR2 SNEGSKA (reference sequence). The CDR3 length is 17 residues. Sequenced here: PBMCs, sampled on the day of the yellow fever booster vaccination. The chain recombines TRBV20-1 with TRBJ2-1, with 8 bases aligning to TRBD2. The TCR originated in a man aged 25 to 40 who received the YFV17D yellow fever vaccine. In nucleotides, the CDR3 is TGCAGTGCTAGAGATCTAGCTAGCGGGCATTTATACAATGAGCAGTTCTTC. Protein: CSARDLASGHLYNEQFF.